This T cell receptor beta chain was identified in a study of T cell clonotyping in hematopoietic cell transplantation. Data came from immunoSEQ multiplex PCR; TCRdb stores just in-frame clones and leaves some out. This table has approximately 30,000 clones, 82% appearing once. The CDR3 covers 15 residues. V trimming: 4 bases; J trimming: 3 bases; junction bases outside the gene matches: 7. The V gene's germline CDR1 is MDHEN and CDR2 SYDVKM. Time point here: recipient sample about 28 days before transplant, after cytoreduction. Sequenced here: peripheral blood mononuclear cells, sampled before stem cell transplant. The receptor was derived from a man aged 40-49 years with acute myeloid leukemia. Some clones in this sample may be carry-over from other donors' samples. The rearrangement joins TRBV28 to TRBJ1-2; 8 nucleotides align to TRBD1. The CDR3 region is CASSYSTGAYYGYTF. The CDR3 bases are TGTGCCAGCAGTTATTCGACAGGGGCTTACTATGGCTACACCTTC.